These 7 T cell receptor beta chains were sequenced from one sample in a study of blood T cell dynamics during melanoma immunotherapy. Profiling relied on immunoSEQ multiplex PCR, and the TCRdb table lists in-frame clones only, not all of them. The profile shows some 20,000 clones, just under 90% of them singletons. Time point: pre-treatment baseline. Sequenced here: blood, sampled from a patient treated with checkpoint blockade. These TCRs come from a human donor with melanoma.

The gene calls are TRBV27 and TRBJ2-3; 8 bases agree with TRBD2. The CDR3 contains 17 residues. CDR1 is MNHEY, CDR2 SMNVEV, per germline (reference sequence). The ends lost 0 bases at V and 4 bases at J; junction bases unmatched: 9. The CDR3 DNA is TGTGCCAGCAGTTTATCTTTCGGGGGGGCTTTCCCAGATACGCAGTATTTT. Its protein product is CASSLSFGGAFPDTQYF.

The chain is built from TRBV5-8 and TRBJ1-5; 9 nucleotides match TRBD1. The CDR3 consists of 18 residues. Trimming at V came to 1 base and at J to 0 bases, leaving 8 bases not matched to a gene. CDR1 is SGHTS and CDR2 is YDEGEE in the germline V gene. The CDR3 is CASSLMGQGSNSNQPQHF. CDR3 sequence (DNA): TGTGCCAGCAGCTTGATGGGACAGGGATCCAATAGCAATCAGCCCCAGCATTTT.

The chain recombines TRBV12-5 with TRBJ1-4, with D possibly matching TRBD1 (5 bases). The germline V and J ends were trimmed by 0 bases and 5 bases, with 13 bases remaining between them. The CDR3 is 16 residues long. The germline gives CDR1 LGHNT, CDR2 FRNRAP. CDR3 in DNA: TGTGCTAGTGGTTTGGTACGCACAGGACCCAATGAAAAACTGTTTTTT. Translation: CASGLVRTGPNEKLFF.

The chain carries TRBV5-4 and TRBJ1-2; D call uncertain. Germline CDR1 reads SGHNT; CDR2 reads YYREEE (reference sequence). The CDR3 runs to 14 residues. Trimming took 4 bases from V and 0 from J, leaving 10 bases between them. CDR3 in DNA: TGTGCCAGCAGCGCGCTGGGCGCTAACTATGGCTACACCTTC. Amino acid sequence: CASSALGANYGYTF.

The chain employs TRBV18 and TRBJ2-1; the D gene is possibly TRBD2 (6 bases). V shed 3 bases and J shed 7 bases, with 19 bases lying between them. The CDR3 sequence is 16 residues long. Germline CDR1 reads KGHSH; CDR2 reads LQKENI. The CDR3 here is CASSPRGSGFSNEQFF. The DNA of the CDR3 is TGTGCCAGCTCACCCCGTGGTAGCGGTTTTTCGAATGAGCAGTTCTTC.

This clone was detected a few times. The V and J genes are TRBV18 and TRBJ1-2; D possibly corresponds to TRBD1 (6 bases). Trimming cost V 3 bases and J 2 bases, with 7 bases left between them. CDR3 length equals 13 residues. Germline CDR1 is KGHSH and CDR2 is LQKENI. CDR3 nucleotides: TGTGCCAGCTCACCCGGACAGAACTATGGCTACACCTTC. Amino acids: CASSPGQNYGYTF.

This chain connects TRBV7-9 to TRBJ2-3, with 12 bases matching TRBD2. Germline lookup yields CDR1 SEHNR and CDR2 FQNEAQ (reference sequence). The J segment lost 1 base and the V segment lost 4 bases, leaving 6 bases of the junction unmatched. The CDR3 totals 17 residues. The CDR3 region has the DNA TGTGCCAGCAGCTCCCGACTAGCGGGGGCCGGCACAGATACGCAGTATTTT. It translates to CASSSRLAGAGTDTQYF.